This record concerns one T cell receptor (beta chain) sequence. The CDR3 covers 14 residues. Germline lookup yields CDR1 SGHDN and CDR2 FVKESK. Trimming stripped 4 bases from V and 0 bases from J, with 9 bases between. The sample belongs to a study of control samples from healthy donors and cancer patients. Measured with immunoSEQ multiplex PCR; TCRdb has only the in-frame clones, and not every one. The table lists 150,000 or so clones, more than 85% of them singletons, with 0.68% in the top ten. V usage is TRBV14 and J usage is TRBJ1-1; no definite D call. Sample: blood. The receptor was derived from a woman in her thirties in good health. This chain's CDR3 is CASSRDTLNTEAFF. DNA for the CDR3: TGTGCCAGCAGCCGCGACACTCTGAACACTGAAGCTTTCTTT.